This TCR beta chain was identified in a study of shared clonotypes between healthy human individuals. The repertoire was sequenced with immunoSEQ multiplex PCR; TCRdb's copy has only in-frame clones and lacks some. The table shows fewer than 850,000 clones, with approximately 75% occurring only once. The CDR3 has 16 residues. The receptor comes from a woman aged 30 to 39 in good health. Sequenced sample: memory CD4+ T cells sorted from blood. The subset denotes: CD45RA-negative fraction. The chain is built from TRBV21-1 and TRBJ1-4; the tabulated D call, TRBD1, remains unverified against the DNA. TRBV21-1 is described as a pseudogene. CDR3: CATPSTPGTEGEKLFF. CDR3 nucleotides: TGTGCCACGCCCAGCACCCCCGGGACAGAAGGTGAAAAACTGTTTTTT.